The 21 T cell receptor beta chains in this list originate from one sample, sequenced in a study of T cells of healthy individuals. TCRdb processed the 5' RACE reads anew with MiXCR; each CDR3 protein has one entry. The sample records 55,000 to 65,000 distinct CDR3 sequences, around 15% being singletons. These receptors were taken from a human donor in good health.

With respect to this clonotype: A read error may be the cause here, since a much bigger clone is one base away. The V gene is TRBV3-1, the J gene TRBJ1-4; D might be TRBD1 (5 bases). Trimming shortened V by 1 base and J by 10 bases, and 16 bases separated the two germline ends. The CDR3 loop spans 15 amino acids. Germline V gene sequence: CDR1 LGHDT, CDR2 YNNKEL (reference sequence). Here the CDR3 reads CASSQVRGEGVKLFF. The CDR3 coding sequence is TGTGCCAGCAGCCAAGTCCGGGGGGAAGGTGTAAAACTGTTTTTT.

CDR3 bases: TGTGCCATCGGTCCGAACACCGGGGAGCTGTTTTTT. Translating it yields CAIGPNTGELFF. This sequence joins TRBV10-3 and TRBJ2-2; no reliable D call. The CDR3 is 12 residues long. V was cut by 8 bases and J by 0 bases, with 4 bases left in between. Germline CDR1 is ENHRY and CDR2 is SYGVKD.

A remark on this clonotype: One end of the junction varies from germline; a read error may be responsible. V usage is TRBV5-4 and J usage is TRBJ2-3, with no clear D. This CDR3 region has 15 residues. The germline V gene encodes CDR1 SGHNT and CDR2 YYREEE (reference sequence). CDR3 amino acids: CANSAALDSTDTQYF. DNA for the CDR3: TGTGCCAACAGCGCAGCTTTGGACAGCACAGATACGCAGTATTTT.

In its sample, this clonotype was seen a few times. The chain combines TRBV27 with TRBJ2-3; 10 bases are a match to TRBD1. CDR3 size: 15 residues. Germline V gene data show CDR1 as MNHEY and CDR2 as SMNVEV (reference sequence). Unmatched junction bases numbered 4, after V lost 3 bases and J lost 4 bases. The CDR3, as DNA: TGTGCCAGCAGTTTCCGACAGGGGGCGGCAGATACGCAGTATTTT. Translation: CASSFRQGAADTQYF.

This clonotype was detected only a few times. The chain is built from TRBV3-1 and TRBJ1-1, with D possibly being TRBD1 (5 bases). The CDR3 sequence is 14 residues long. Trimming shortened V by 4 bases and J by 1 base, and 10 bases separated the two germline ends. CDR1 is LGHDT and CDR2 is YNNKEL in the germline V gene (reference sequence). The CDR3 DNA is TGTGCCAGCAGCCGCTCCGGGGGGAACACTGAAGCTTTCTTT. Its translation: CASSRSGGNTEAFF. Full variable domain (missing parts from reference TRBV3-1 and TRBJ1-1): DTAVSQTPKYLVTQMGNDKSIKCEQNLGHDTMYWYKQDSKKFLKIMFSYNNKELIINETVPNRFSPKSPDKAHLNLHINSLELGDSAVYFCASSRSGGNTEAFFGQGTRLTVV.

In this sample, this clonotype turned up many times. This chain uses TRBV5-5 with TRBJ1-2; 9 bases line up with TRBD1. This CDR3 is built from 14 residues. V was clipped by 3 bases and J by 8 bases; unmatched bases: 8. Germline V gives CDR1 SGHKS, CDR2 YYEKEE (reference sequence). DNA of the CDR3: TGTGCCAGCAGCTACAGGACAGGGGCCGTAGGCTACACCTTC. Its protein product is CASSYRTGAVGYTF.

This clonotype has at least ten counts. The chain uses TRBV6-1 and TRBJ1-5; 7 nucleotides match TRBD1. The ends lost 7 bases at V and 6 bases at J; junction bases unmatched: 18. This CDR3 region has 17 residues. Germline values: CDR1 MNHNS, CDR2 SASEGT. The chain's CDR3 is CASTYPPGQSYLQPQHF. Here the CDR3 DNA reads TGTGCCAGCACCTACCCGCCGGGACAGTCGTACCTTCAGCCCCAGCATTTT.

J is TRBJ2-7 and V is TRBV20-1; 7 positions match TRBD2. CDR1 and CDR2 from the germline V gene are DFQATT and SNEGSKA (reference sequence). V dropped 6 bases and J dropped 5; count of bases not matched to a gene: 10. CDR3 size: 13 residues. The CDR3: CSAREGGPHEQYF. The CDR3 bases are TGCAGTGCGAGGGAGGGAGGGCCCCACGAGCAGTACTTC.

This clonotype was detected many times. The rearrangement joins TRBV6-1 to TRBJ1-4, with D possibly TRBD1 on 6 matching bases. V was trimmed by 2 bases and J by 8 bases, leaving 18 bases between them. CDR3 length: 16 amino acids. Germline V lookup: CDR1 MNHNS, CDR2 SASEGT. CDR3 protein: CASSEPGGGRFEKLFF. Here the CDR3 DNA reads TGTGCCAGCAGTGAACCTGGAGGGGGAAGGTTCGAAAAACTGTTTTTT.

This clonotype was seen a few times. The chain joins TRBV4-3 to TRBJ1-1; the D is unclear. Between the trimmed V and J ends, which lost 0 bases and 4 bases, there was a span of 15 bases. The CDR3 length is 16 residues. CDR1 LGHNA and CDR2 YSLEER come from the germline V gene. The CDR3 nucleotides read TGCGCCAGCAGCCAAGAGGGTATAGGGCTAGGCACTGAAGCTTTCTTT. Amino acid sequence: CASSQEGIGLGTEAFF.

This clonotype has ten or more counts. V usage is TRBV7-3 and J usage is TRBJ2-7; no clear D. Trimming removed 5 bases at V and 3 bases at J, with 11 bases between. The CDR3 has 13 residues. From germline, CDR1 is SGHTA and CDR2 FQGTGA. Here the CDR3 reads CASSRGPDYEQYF. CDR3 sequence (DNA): TGTGCCAGCAGCCGCGGTCCAGACTACGAGCAGTACTTC.

The CDR3 is CASSPRGGVYEQYF. CDR3 nucleotides: TGTGCCAGCAGCCCGCGGGGGGGCGTTTACGAGCAGTACTTC. The chain uses TRBV7-2 and TRBJ2-7; the match to TRBD2 covers 9 bases. The CDR3 is made up of 14 amino acids. J lost 4 bases, V lost 5 bases, and 6 bases had no gene match. Per the germline V gene, CDR1 is SGHTA and CDR2 is FQGNSA.

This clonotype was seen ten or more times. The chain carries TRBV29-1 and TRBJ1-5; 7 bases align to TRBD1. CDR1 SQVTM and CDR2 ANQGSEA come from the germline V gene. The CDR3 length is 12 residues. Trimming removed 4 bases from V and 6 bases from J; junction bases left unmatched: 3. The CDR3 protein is CSVGDRGQPQHF. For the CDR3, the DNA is TGCAGCGTTGGGGACAGAGGTCAGCCCCAGCATTTT.

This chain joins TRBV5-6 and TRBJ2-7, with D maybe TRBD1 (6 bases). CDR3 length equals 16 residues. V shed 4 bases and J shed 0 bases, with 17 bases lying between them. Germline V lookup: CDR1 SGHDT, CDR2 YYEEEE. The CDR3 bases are TGTGCCAGCAGCCGGGACAACTTCTTTAGCTCCTACGAGCAGTACTTC. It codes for CASSRDNFFSSYEQYF.

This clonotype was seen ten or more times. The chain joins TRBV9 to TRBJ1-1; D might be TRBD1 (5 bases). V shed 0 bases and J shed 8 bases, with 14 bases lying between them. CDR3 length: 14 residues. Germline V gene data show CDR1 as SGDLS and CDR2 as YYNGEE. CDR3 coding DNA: TGTGCCAGCAGCGTAGTCGGACAAGCCCACGAAGCTTTCTTT. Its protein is CASSVVGQAHEAFF.

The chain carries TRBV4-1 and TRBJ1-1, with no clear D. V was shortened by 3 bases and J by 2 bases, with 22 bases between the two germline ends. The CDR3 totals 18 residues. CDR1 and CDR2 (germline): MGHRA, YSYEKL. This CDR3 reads CASSHLFLRVPFNTEAFF. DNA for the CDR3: TGCGCCAGCAGCCATCTCTTCCTCCGGGTCCCTTTCAACACTGAAGCTTTCTTT.

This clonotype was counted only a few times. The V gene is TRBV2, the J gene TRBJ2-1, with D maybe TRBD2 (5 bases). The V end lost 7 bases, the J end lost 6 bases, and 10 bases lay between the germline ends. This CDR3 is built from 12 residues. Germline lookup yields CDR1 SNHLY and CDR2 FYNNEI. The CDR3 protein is CASKFGVNEQFF. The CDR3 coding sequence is TGTGCCAGCAAGTTCGGGGTCAATGAGCAGTTCTTC.

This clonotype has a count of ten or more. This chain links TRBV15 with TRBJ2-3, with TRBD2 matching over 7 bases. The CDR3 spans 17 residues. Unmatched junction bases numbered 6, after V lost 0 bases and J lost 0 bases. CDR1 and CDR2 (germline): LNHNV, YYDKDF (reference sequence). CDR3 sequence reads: CATSRDWYSGSTDTQYF. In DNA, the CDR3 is TGTGCCACCAGCAGAGATTGGTATAGCGGGAGCACAGATACGCAGTATTTT.

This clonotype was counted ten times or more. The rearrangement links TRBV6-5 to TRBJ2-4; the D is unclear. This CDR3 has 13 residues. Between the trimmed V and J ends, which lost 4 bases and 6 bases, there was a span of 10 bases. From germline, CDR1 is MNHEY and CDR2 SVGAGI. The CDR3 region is CASSSKPGNIQYF. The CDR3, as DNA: TGTGCCAGCAGTTCCAAACCCGGAAACATTCAGTACTTC.

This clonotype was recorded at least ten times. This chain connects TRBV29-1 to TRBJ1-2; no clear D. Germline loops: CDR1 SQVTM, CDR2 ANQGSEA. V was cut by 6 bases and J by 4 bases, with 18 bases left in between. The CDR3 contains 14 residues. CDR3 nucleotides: TGCAGCGTGAGGGCCATAGAACAAGGCTATGGCTACACCTTC. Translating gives CSVRAIEQGYGYTF.

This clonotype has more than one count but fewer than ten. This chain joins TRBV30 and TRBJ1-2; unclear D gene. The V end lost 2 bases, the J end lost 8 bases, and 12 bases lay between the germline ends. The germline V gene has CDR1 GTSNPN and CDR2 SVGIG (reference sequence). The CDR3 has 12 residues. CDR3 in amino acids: CAWSPAGRGYTF. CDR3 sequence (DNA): TGTGCCTGGAGTCCGGCGGGGAGAGGCTACACCTTC.